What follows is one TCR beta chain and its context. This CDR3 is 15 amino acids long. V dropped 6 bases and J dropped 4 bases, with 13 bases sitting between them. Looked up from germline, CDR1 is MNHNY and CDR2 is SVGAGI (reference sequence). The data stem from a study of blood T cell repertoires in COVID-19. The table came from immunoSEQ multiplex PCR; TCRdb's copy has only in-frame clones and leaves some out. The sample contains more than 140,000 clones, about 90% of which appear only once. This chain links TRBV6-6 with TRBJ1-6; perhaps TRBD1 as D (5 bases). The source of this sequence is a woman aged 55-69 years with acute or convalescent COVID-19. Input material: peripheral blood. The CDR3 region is CASREQVLYNSPLHF. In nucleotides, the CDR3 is TGTGCCAGCAGAGAACAGGTGCTTTATAATTCACCCCTCCACTTT.